This is a list of T cell receptor beta chains from one sample in a study of T cell responses to AZD1222 COVID-19 vaccine. Sequencing was performed with immunoSEQ multiplex PCR; in TCRdb, only in-frame clones are kept and a portion is missing. The top ten clones hold approximately 7% of a sample with over 65,000 clones, roughly nine tenths of them seen once. Source: peripheral blood, taken on day 0 of AZD1222 vaccination. Receptors were obtained from an adult in good health. Both conserved end residues are part of each CDR3. D genes are given only for firm matches.

CDR3 length	D gene	V gene	CDR3 protein
13	.	TRBV6-5	CASIEQGNSPLHF
17	TRBD2	TRBV15	CATSRDHQRGGRETQYF
13	TRBD1	TRBV19	CASRRDREETQYF
15	TRBD2	TRBV7-9	CASSLGLAGGHEQFF
12	.	TRBV6-5	CASSTPPYEQYF
16	TRBD1	TRBV5-4	CASSLALRQGGTEAFF
14	TRBD1	TRBV19	CASRDRGVVQPQHF
13	.	TRBV6-5	CASRDRANYGYTF
15	TRBD1	TRBV30	CAWSGGGHRHYGYTF
16	.	TRBV9	CASSVGGQGLVYEQYF
17	.	TRBV20-1	CSASSSGSEARTDTQYF
14	.	TRBV14	CASSQDPAGYEQYF
13	TRBD1	TRBV27	CASSTGDNQPQHF
15	.	TRBV28	CASIHSSWSGNTIYF
16	.	TRBV3-1/TRBV3-2	CASSQLGGRGTDTQYF
13	TRBD1	TRBV28	CATHGTAAPGYTF
19	.	TRBV27	CASSLSSGPGTDYFYGYTF
15	TRBD1	TRBV3-1/TRBV3-2	CASSPRDRVRETQYF
16	TRBD1	TRBV10-2	CASNPQQGAANEKLFF
16	.	TRBV9	CASSVEGGGLYNEQFF
18	.	TRBV4-1	CASSQVGKGTRTYNEQFF
17	TRBD2	TRBV4-2	CASSQAAGGSSTDTQYF
13	.	TRBV3-1/TRBV3-2	CASSLLWGSEAFF
17	.	TRBV4-1	CASSQVWGLGSNQPQHF
19	TRBD1	TRBV9	CASSGGAGTGVNSQETQYF
14	TRBD1	TRBV28	CASSFSRGDTEAFF
16	TRBD2	TRBV9	CASSAAGTSHVETQYF
17	.	TRBV30	CAWSVRLGVDGNQPQHF
15	.	TRBV5-1	CASRLGGSSTDTQYF
15	.	TRBV5-1	CASSLGAGSPYGYTF
15	TRBD1	TRBV28	CASSRTGGTNEKLFF